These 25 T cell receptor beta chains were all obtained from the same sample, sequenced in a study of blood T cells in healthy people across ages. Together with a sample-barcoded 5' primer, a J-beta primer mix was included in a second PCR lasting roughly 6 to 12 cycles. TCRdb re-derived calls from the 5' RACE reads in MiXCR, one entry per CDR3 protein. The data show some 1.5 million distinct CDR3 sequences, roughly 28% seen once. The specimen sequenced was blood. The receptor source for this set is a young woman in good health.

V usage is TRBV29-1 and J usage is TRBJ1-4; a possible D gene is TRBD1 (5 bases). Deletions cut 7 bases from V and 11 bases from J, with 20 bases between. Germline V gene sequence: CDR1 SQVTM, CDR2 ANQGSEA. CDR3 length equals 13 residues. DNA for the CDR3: TGCAGCGCGCAAACGAGGGGAAGGCGGAAACTGTTTTTT. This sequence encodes CSAQTRGRRKLFF.

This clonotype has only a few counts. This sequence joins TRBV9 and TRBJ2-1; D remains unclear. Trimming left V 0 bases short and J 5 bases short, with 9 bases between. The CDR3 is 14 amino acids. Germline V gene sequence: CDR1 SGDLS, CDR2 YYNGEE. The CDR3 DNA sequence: TGTGCCAGCAGCGTAGTTTCAGGCAACAATGAGCAGTTCTTC. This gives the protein CASSVVSGNNEQFF.

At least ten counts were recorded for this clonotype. The CDR3 is CASSQEFSGPDTQYF. The CDR3 coding sequence is TGCGCCAGCAGCCAAGAATTCTCTGGCCCAGATACGCAGTATTTT. This chain uses TRBV4-3 with TRBJ2-3, with D unresolved. The length of the CDR3 is 15 residues. With 0 bases removed from V and 4 bases from J, the gap between germline ends came to 11 bases. Looked up from germline, CDR1 is LGHNA and CDR2 is YSLEER.

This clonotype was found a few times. The CDR3 sequence is CASSTPSTNEQFF. The DNA for the CDR3 is TGTGCCAGCAGTACTCCTAGCACCAATGAGCAGTTCTTC. The V gene is TRBV12-3 or TRBV12-4, the J gene TRBJ2-1; D may be TRBD2 (5 bases). V dropped 5 bases and J dropped 6 bases, with 11 bases sitting between them. The CDR3 length is 13 residues.

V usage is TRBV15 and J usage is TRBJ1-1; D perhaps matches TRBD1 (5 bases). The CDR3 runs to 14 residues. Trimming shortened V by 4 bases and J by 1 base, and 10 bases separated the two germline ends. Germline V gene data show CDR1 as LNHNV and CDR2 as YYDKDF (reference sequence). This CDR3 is CATSKWGGNTEAFF. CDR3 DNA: TGTGCCACCAGCAAATGGGGGGGGAACACTGAAGCTTTCTTT.

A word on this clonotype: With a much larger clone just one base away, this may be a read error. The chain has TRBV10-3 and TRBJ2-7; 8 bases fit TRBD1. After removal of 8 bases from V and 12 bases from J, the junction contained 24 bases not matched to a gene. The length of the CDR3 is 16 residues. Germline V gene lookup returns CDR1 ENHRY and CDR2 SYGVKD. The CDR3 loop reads CAIQPGQDLVRETLYF. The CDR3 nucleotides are TGTGCCATCCAGCCGGGACAGGATCTCGTTAGAGAGACCCTGTACTTC.

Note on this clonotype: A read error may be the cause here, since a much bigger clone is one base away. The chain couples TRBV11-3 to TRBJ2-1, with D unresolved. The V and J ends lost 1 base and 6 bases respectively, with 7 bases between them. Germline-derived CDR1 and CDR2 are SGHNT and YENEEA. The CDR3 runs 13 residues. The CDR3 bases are TGTGCCAGCAGCTTAGTACCAGTCAATGAGCAGTTCTTC. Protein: CASSLVPVNEQFF.

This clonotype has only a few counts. The CDR3 loop is CATSDLRVAGRHNEQFF. Here the CDR3 DNA reads TGTGCCACCAGTGATTTGAGAGTAGCGGGGCGGCACAATGAGCAGTTCTTC. This chain joins TRBV24-1 and TRBJ2-1; 8 bases fit TRBD2. CDR1 and CDR2 (germline): KGHDR, SFDVKD. The CDR3 length is 17 residues. After removal of 0 bases from V and 5 bases from J, the junction contained 8 bases not matched to a gene.

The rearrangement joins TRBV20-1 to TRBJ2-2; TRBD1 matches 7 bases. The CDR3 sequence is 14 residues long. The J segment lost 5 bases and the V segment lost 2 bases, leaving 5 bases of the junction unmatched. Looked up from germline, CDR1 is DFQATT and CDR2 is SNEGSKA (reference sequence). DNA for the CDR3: TGCAGTGCTAGACCTGACAGGGTTACCGGGGAGCTGTTTTTT. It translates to CSARPDRVTGELFF.

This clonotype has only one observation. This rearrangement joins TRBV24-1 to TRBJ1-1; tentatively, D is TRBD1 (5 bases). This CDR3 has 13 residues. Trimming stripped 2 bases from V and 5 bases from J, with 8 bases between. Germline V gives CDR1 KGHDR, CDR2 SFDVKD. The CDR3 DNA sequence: TGTGCCACCAGTGATTACAGGCGGACTGAAGCTTTCTTT. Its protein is CATSDYRRTEAFF.

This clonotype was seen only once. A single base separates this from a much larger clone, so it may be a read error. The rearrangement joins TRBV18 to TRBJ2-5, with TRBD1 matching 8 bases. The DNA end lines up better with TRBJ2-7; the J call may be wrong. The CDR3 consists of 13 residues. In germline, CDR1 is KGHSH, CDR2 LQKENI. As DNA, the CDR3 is TGTGCCAGCTCCGCGAGACAGGGGACCGAGCAGTACTTC. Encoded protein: CASSARQGTEQYF.

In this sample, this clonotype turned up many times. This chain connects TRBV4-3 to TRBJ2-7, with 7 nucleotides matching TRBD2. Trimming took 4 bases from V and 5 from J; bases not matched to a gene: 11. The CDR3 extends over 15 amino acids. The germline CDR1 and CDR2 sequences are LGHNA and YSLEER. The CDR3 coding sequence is TGCGCCAGCAGCCTAGTTGTGGGAGGGCCAAACGAGCAGTACTTC. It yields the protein CASSLVVGGPNEQYF.

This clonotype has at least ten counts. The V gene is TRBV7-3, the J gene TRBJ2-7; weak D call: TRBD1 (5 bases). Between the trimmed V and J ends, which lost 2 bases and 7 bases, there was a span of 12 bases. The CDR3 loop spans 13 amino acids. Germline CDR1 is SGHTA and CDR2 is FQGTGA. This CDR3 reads CASSLHTGGEQYF. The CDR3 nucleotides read TGTGCCAGCAGCTTACATACAGGTGGAGAGCAGTACTTC.

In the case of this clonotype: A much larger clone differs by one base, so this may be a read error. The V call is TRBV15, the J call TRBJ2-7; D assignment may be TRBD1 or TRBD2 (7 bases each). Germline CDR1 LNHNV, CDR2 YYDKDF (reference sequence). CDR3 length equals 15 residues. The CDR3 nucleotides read TGTGCCACCAGCGGAGAGCGGGACAGCTCCTACGAGCAGTACTTC. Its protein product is CATSGERDSSYEQYF.

This CDR3 is CSVEGDRGGSPLHF. CDR3 DNA: TGCAGCGTTGAGGGGGACAGGGGCGGTTCACCCCTCCACTTT. V usage is TRBV29-1 and J usage is TRBJ1-6; 10 bases map to TRBD1. V lost 3 bases to trimming and J lost 9 bases; unmatched junction nucleotides: 5. The CDR3 has 14 residues. Germline values: CDR1 SQVTM, CDR2 ANQGSEA. Using reference TRBV29-1 and TRBJ1-6 for the parts outside the CDR3, the full variable domain is SAVISQKPSRDICQRGTSLTIQCQVDSQVTMMFWYRQQPGQSLTLIATANQGSEATYESGFVIDKFPISRPNLTFSTLTVSNMSPEDSSIYLCSVEGDRGGSPLHFGNGTRLTVT.

Here the CDR3 DNA reads TGTGCCAGCAGCCATTTATCTGGAGAGAGCTCCTACAATGAGCAGTTCTTC. This sequence encodes CASSHLSGESSYNEQFF. The chain is built from TRBV3-1 and TRBJ2-1; unclear D gene. Germline V gene sequence: CDR1 LGHDT, CDR2 YNNKEL (reference sequence). The CDR3 consists of 17 residues. V was clipped by 3 bases and J by 0 bases, with 15 bases between them.

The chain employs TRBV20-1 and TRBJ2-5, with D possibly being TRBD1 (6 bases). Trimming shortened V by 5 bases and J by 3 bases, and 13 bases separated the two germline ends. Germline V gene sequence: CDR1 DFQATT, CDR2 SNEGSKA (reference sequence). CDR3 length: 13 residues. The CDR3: CSADIGQKETQYF. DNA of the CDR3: TGCAGTGCTGATATCGGACAGAAAGAGACCCAGTACTTC.

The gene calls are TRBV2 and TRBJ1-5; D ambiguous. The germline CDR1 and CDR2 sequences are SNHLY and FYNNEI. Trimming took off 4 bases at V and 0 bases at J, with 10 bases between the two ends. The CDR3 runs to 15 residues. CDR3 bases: TGTGCCAGCAGTGGCCGCGGGTATAGCAATCAGCCCCAGCATTTT. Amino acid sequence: CASSGRGYSNQPQHF.

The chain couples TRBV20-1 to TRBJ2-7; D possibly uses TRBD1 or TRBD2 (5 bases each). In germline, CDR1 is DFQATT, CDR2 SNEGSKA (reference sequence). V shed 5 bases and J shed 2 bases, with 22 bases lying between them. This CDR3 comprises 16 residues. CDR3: CSAPSSLGAFPYEQYF. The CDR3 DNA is TGCAGTGCTCCCAGCTCGCTCGGGGCATTTCCCTACGAGCAGTACTTC.

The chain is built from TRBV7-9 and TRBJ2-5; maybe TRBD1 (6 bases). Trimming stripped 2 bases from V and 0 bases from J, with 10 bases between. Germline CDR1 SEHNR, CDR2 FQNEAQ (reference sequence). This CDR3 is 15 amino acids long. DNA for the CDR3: TGTGCCAGCAGCTTAAAGACAGGTCACCAAGAGACCCAGTACTTC. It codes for CASSLKTGHQETQYF. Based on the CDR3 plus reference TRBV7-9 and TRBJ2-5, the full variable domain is DTGVSQNPRHKITKRGQNVTFRCDPISEHNRLYWYRQTLGQGPEFLTYFQNEAQLEKSRLLSDRFSAERPKGSFSTLEIQRTEQGDSAMYLCASSLKTGHQETQYFGPGTRLLVL.

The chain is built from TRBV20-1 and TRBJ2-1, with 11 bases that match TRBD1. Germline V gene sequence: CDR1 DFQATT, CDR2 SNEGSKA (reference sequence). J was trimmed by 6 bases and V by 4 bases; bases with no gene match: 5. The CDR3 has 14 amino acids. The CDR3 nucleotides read TGCAGTGCTACGTACGGACAGGGGGCCAATGAGCAGTTCTTC. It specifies CSATYGQGANEQFF.

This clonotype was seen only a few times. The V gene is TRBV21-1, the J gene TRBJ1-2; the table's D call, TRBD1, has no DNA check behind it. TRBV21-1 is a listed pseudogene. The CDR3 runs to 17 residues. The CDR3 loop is CASSNSPPGQGSYGYTF. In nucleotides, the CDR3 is TGTGCCAGCAGCAATTCTCCGCCGGGACAGGGTAGCTATGGCTACACCTTC.

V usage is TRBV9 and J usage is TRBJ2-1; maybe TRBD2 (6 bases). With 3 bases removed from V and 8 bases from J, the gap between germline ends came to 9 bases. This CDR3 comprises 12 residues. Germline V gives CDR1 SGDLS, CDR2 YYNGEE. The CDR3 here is CASSAREDEQFF. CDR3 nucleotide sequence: TGTGCCAGCAGCGCGAGGGAGGATGAGCAGTTCTTC.

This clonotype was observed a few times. This CDR3 reads CATSRGLAGADTQYF. CDR3 in DNA: TGTGCCACCTCCCGGGGACTAGCGGGCGCAGATACGCAGTATTTT. The rearrangement uses TRBV6-5 and TRBJ2-3; TRBD2 matches 12 bases. The CDR3 totals 15 residues. J lost 4 bases, V lost 10 bases, and 9 bases had no gene match. Germline V gene lookup returns CDR1 MNHEY and CDR2 SVGAGI.

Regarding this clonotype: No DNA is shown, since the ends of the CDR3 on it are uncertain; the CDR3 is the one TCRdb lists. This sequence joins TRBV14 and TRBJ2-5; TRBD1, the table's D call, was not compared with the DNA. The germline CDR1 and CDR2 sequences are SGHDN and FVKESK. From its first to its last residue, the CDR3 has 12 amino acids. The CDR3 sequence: CASSTSGATQYF.